Given below is one TCR beta chain in context. What it binds is not known. One entry per CDR3 protein results from TCRdb running MiXCR on the 5' RACE reads. The sample lists under 300,000 distinct CDR3 sequences; over 12% were seen once. The record originates from a study of identical twins. Regarding the study as a whole: With abundant cord blood beta clonotypes, insertions were fewer; memory repertoires showed no such pattern. The conclusions drew on cross-sectional statistical analysis instead of tracking the same donors.

The source material was memory (CD45RO+) T cells sorted from blood. The sequence derives from a woman aged 18-29 years in good health.

The DNA for the CDR3 is TGTGCCATCAGTGTCCAGGGTGGGTACGAGCAGTACTTC. Amino acids: CAISVQGGYEQYF. The rearrangement uses TRBV10-3 and TRBJ2-7; D is possibly TRBD1 (5 bases). The CDR3 totals 13 residues. Germline V gives CDR1 ENHRY, CDR2 SYGVKD. The V gene lost 4 bases and the J gene lost 4 bases, with 11 bases spanning the gap.